A single sample is the source of the 29 T cell receptor beta chains below, sequenced in a study of cytomegalovirus exposure and HLA in healthy donors. 60 Vbeta and 13 Jbeta primers were used in PCR. Method: immunoSEQ multiplex PCR; TCRdb's copy keeps in-frame clones and lacks some. This sample has about 140,000 clones, with just under 85% found just once. The sequencing input was PBMCs. Source of these receptors: a man between 40 and 49 years old in good health and CMV-seropositive.

The chain recombines TRBV29-1 with TRBJ2-7; TRBD1 matches at 8 bases. This CDR3 has 13 residues. The ends lost 3 bases at V and 4 bases at J; junction bases unmatched: 5. CDR1 SQVTM and CDR2 ANQGSEA come from the germline V gene. The chain's CDR3 is CSVEDRAGYEQYF. The DNA of the CDR3 is TGCAGCGTTGAGGACAGGGCCGGGTACGAGCAGTACTTC.

The CDR3 nucleotides read TGTGCCAGCAGCAAAGCGGGGCCGGCCATATATGAGCAGTTCTTC. Amino acids: CASSKAGPAIYEQFF. V gene TRBV27 combines with J gene TRBJ2-1; 7 bases fit TRBD2. Germline-derived CDR1 and CDR2 are MNHEY and SMNVEV (reference sequence). The CDR3 sequence is 15 residues long. The junction had 13 bases not matched to a gene; V was cut back by 6 bases and J by 8 bases.

The V and J genes are TRBV7-3 and TRBJ2-2; 8 bases line up with TRBD1. This CDR3 comprises 15 residues. Trimming took 6 bases from V and 1 from J; bases not matched to a gene: 4. CDR1 SGHTA and CDR2 FQGTGA come from the germline V gene. The CDR3 bases are TGTGCCAGCAGTTCCGGGACAGGGAACACCGGGGAGCTGTTTTTT. It encodes CASSSGTGNTGELFF.

This chain links TRBV6-6 with TRBJ1-2; 8 nucleotides line up with TRBD1. The CDR3 covers 14 residues. V gave up 4 bases and J gave up 3 bases; unmatched junction bases: 4. Germline-derived CDR1 and CDR2 are MNHNY and SVGAGI (reference sequence). CDR3 in DNA: TGTGCCAGCAGTTCCTCAGGGGGCGACTATGGCTACACCTTC. Translating gives CASSSSGGDYGYTF.

In the case of this clone: At the DNA level, this CDR3 is encoded by other sequences in the same sample as well. The chain links TRBV9 to TRBJ1-1, with 8 bases fitting TRBD1. Losses at the gene ends were 3 bases for V and 2 bases for J; bases not matched to a gene: 6. CDR3 length: 15 amino acids. Germline assignment: CDR1 SGDLS and CDR2 YYNGEE. DNA of the CDR3: TGTGCCAGCAGCGCTAGGACAGGGACTAACACTGAAGCTTTCTTT. Amino acids: CASSARTGTNTEAFF.

A note on this clone: Its ends do not fully match the called genes, so a read error is possible. V and J are TRBV2 and TRBJ2-5; 12 nucleotides align to TRBD1. The CDR3 contains 17 residues. CDR1 and CDR2 (germline): SNHLY, FYNNEI. In DNA form, the CDR3 reads TGTGCCAGCGTCTCTCGGGACAGGGGGCTAACGGGAGAGGCCCAGTACTTC. Translating it yields CASVSRDRGLTGEAQYF.

The chain recombines TRBV5-1 with TRBJ2-7, with a tentative D call TRBD2 (6 bases). Germline V gives CDR1 SGHRS, CDR2 YFSETQ. V shed 2 bases and J shed 0 bases, with 6 bases lying between them. This CDR3 is built from 13 residues. CDR3 protein: CASSLAGSYEQYF. CDR3 nucleotides: TGCGCCAGCAGCTTAGCGGGCTCCTACGAGCAGTACTTC.

The chain couples TRBV7-3 to TRBJ2-1; 15 bases align to TRBD2. V shed 4 bases and J 7 bases; nucleotides not matched to a gene: 5. The CDR3 has 16 amino acids. The germline gives CDR1 SGHTA, CDR2 FQGTGA. The CDR3: CASSWGLAGGWNEQFF. The CDR3 DNA sequence: TGTGCCAGCAGCTGGGGACTAGCGGGAGGTTGGAATGAGCAGTTCTTC.

This clone was counted a few times. J is TRBJ1-1 and V is TRBV5-1; 11 bases map to TRBD1. This CDR3 has 14 amino acids. CDR1 is SGHRS, CDR2 YFSETQ, per germline. V dropped 4 bases and J dropped 4; count of bases not matched to a gene: 3. CDR3 region: CASSRDRGSTEAFF. The DNA for the CDR3 is TGCGCCAGCAGCCGGGACAGGGGGTCCACTGAAGCTTTCTTT.

The V and J genes are TRBV9 and TRBJ2-3; no firm D call. The V gene lost 3 bases and the J gene lost 2 bases, with 7 bases spanning the gap. There are 13 residues in the CDR3. Germline assignment: CDR1 SGDLS and CDR2 YYNGEE. The CDR3 loop reads CASSAHLTDTQYF. The CDR3 bases are TGTGCCAGCAGCGCACACCTCACAGATACGCAGTATTTT. The complete variable domain, with remaining parts taken from reference TRBV9 and TRBJ2-3, reads DSGVTQTPKHLITATGQRVTLRCSPRSGDLSVYWYQQSLDQGLQFLIQYYNGEERAKGNILERFSAQQFPDLHSELNLSSLELGDSALYFCASSAHLTDTQYFGPGTRLTVL.

Only a few counts were recorded for this clone. The rearrangement links TRBV4-1 to TRBJ2-1, with 11 bases matching TRBD2. Germline V gene lookup returns CDR1 MGHRA and CDR2 YSYEKL. The CDR3 covers 21 residues. The ends lost 0 bases at V and 2 bases at J; junction bases unmatched: 15. Here the CDR3 reads CASSQEGGLAETARAYNEQFF. As DNA, the CDR3 is TGCGCCAGCAGCCAAGAAGGGGGACTAGCGGAGACCGCTAGGGCCTACAATGAGCAGTTCTTC.

This chain joins TRBV2 and TRBJ2-5, with a tentative D call TRBD2 (6 bases). The CDR3 is 12 residues long. Germline-derived CDR1 and CDR2 are SNHLY and FYNNEI. Here the CDR3 reads CASGAYQETQYF. The CDR3 DNA is TGTGCTTCGGGAGCCTACCAAGAGACCCAGTACTTC.

The chain combines TRBV5-1 with TRBJ2-5, with TRBD1 matching 7 bases. Germline assignment: CDR1 SGHRS and CDR2 YFSETQ. The CDR3 runs 15 residues. Trimming cost V 0 bases and J 2 bases; bases outside gene matches: 4. The CDR3 protein is CASSLGATGQETQYF. The DNA of the CDR3 is TGCGCCAGCAGCTTGGGAGCGACAGGGCAAGAGACCCAGTACTTC. The full variable domain, its missing parts supplied by reference TRBV5-1 and TRBJ2-5, is KAGVTQTPRYLIKTRGQQVTLSCSPISGHRSVSWYQQTPGQGLQFLFEYFSETQRNKGNFPGRFSGRQFSNSRSEMNVSTLELGDSALYLCASSLGATGQETQYFGPGTRLLVL.

Details on this clone: One end of the junction is discordant with germline, which a read error may explain. V usage is TRBV7-9 and J usage is TRBJ1-1; a possible D gene is TRBD1 (6 bases). CDR3 size: 17 residues. Germline CDR1 and CDR2: SEHNR and FQNEAQ (reference sequence). The CDR3 loop reads CSSSSTRGGGTSTEAFF. CDR3 nucleotide sequence: TGTTCCAGCAGCTCGACAAGGGGGGGCGGGACCTCCACTGAAGCTTTCTTT. Drawing the rest from reference TRBV7-9 and TRBJ1-1, the complete variable domain is DTGVSQNPRHKITKRGQNVTFRCDPISEHNRLYWYRQTLGQGPEFLTYFQNEAQLEKSRLLSDRFSAERPKGSFSTLEIQRTEQGDSAMYLCSSSSTRGGGTSTEAFFGQGTRLTVV.

This chain connects TRBV27 to TRBJ2-2; the D is unclear. This CDR3 contains 13 residues. Germline CDR1 and CDR2: MNHEY and SMNVEV (reference sequence). Trimming took off 5 bases at V and 8 bases at J, with 12 bases between the two ends. The chain's CDR3 is CASSPPYEGELFF. For the CDR3, the DNA is TGTGCCAGCAGTCCCCCTTATGAGGGGGAGCTGTTTTTT.

The chain carries TRBV7-9 and TRBJ1-2, with a possible D match to TRBD1 (5 bases). Trimming left V 2 bases short and J 7 bases short, with 20 bases between. The CDR3 runs 16 residues. Per the germline V gene, CDR1 is SEHNR and CDR2 is FQNEAQ (reference sequence). CDR3 residues: CASSLFDSYYHPGYTF. The CDR3 DNA follows: TGTGCCAGCAGCTTATTCGACAGCTACTATCACCCTGGCTACACCTTC.

This rearrangement joins TRBV7-9 to TRBJ1-4; D uncertain. The germline V and J ends were trimmed by 3 bases and 11 bases, with 10 bases remaining between them. CDR3 length: 12 amino acids. Germline lookup yields CDR1 SEHNR and CDR2 FQNEAQ (reference sequence). CDR3 amino acids: CASSLESLKLFF. The CDR3 nucleotides read TGTGCCAGCAGCTTGGAGAGTTTGAAACTGTTTTTT. Using reference TRBV7-9 and TRBJ1-4 for the parts outside the CDR3, the full variable domain is DTGVSQNPRHKITKRGQNVTFRCDPISEHNRLYWYRQTLGQGPEFLTYFQNEAQLEKSRLLSDRFSAERPKGSFSTLEIQRTEQGDSAMYLCASSLESLKLFFGSGTQLSVL.

The chain is built from TRBV4-1 and TRBJ1-5; 7 nucleotides line up with TRBD1. Looked up from germline, CDR1 is MGHRA and CDR2 is YSYEKL. The CDR3 covers 16 residues. V shed 4 bases and J 5 bases; nucleotides not matched to a gene: 11. The CDR3 DNA reads as TGCGCCAGCAGCCCCCGGGACAGCGAGCGGGATCAGCCCCAGCATTTT. Its protein is CASSPRDSERDQPQHF.

The chain links TRBV6-5 to TRBJ2-7; the match to TRBD1 covers 12 bases. CDR3 size: 13 residues. With V trimmed by 8 bases and J by 7 bases, 6 bases remained unmatched. Germline V lookup: CDR1 MNHEY, CDR2 SVGAGI. CDR3 in amino acids: CASGTGGSGEQYF. Written as DNA, the CDR3 is TGTGCCAGCGGGACAGGGGGCTCGGGAGAGCAGTACTTC.

The V call is TRBV30, the J call TRBJ2-7; D unresolved. Germline values: CDR1 GTSNPN, CDR2 SVGIG (reference sequence). The germline V and J ends were trimmed by 0 bases and 2 bases, with 8 bases remaining between them. CDR3 length: 13 residues. The CDR3 loop is CAWSVSQTYEQYF. The CDR3 bases are TGTGCCTGGAGTGTATCCCAAACCTACGAGCAGTACTTC.

This clone was observed a handful of times. This chain connects TRBV7-3 to TRBJ2-4; 8 bases map to TRBD1. Germline CDR1 reads SGHTA; CDR2 reads FQGTGA. V dropped 0 bases and J dropped 10; count of bases not matched to a gene: 8. The length of the CDR3 is 15 residues. CDR3 DNA: TGTGCCAGCAGCTTAACCGGGACAGGTACGAGGATTCAGTACTTC. This encodes CASSLTGTGTRIQYF.

There are a few counts of this clone. The CDR3 is CASSLGSRTGMSGGELFF. CDR3 nucleotide sequence: TGTGCCAGCAGCTTGGGAAGCCGGACAGGGATGAGTGGCGGGGAGCTGTTTTTT. The V call is TRBV5-4, the J call TRBJ2-2; TRBD1 aligns across 8 bases. CDR3 size: 18 residues. Germline V gene data show CDR1 as SGHNT and CDR2 as YYREEE (reference sequence). V lost 0 bases, J lost 7 bases, and 14 bases stayed unmatched.

The chain uses TRBV29-1 and TRBJ2-1; the D is unclear. In germline, CDR1 is SQVTM, CDR2 ANQGSEA. V was cut by 6 bases and J by 9 bases, with 12 bases left in between. The CDR3 consists of 11 residues. The DNA of the CDR3 is TGCAGCGTCCGTAGCAACGCTGAGCAGTTCTTC. Translating gives CSVRSNAEQFF.

The V call is TRBV5-4, the J call TRBJ2-1; perhaps TRBD1 as D (7 bases). Germline values: CDR1 SGHNT, CDR2 YYREEE (reference sequence). Trimming took off 5 bases at V and 3 bases at J, with 24 bases between the two ends. This CDR3 region has 18 residues. Here the CDR3 DNA reads TGTGCCAGCAGTCCAGGGGGGTATCTTACCCCTTACTACAATGAGCAGTTCTTC. It encodes CASSPGGYLTPYYNEQFF.

This chain links TRBV27 with TRBJ2-7, with 12 nucleotides matching TRBD1. This CDR3 contains 15 residues. Germline V gene lookup returns CDR1 MNHEY and CDR2 SMNVEV (reference sequence). V shed 4 bases and J 0 bases; nucleotides not matched to a gene: 1. The CDR3 DNA sequence: TGTGCCAGCAGTTCGGGACAGGGGGCCTCCTACGAGCAGTACTTC. Translated: CASSSGQGASYEQYF.

The chain couples TRBV21-1 to TRBJ1-2. TRBV21-1 is annotated as a pseudogene. This CDR3 has 14 amino acids. The DNA for the CDR3 is TGTGCCAGCAGCAAGGTGCGGGGGGCTGATGGCTACACCTTC. The encoded protein is CASSKVRGADGYTF.

The chain combines TRBV15 with TRBJ2-7; 7 positions match TRBD2. The CDR3 has 15 residues. The germline V gene has CDR1 LNHNV and CDR2 YYDKDF (reference sequence). The V segment lost 1 base and the J segment 0 bases; nucleotides outside the gene matches: 3. In DNA, the CDR3 is TGTGCCACCAGCAGAGGACGGGAGGCCTCCTACGAGCAGTACTTC. As protein: CATSRGREASYEQYF. Full variable domain (outside the CDR3, taken from reference TRBV15 and TRBJ2-7): DAMVIQNPRYQVTQFGKPVTLSCSQTLNHNVMYWYQQKSSQAPKLLFHYYDKDFNNEADTPDNFQSRRPNTSFCFLDIRSPGLGDTAMYLCATSRGREASYEQYFGPGTRLTVT.

The V gene is TRBV27, the J gene TRBJ1-1; 9 bases are a match to TRBD1. The germline gives CDR1 MNHEY, CDR2 SMNVEV (reference sequence). This CDR3 is 14 amino acids long. J lost 4 bases, V lost 7 bases, and 7 bases had no gene match. CDR3 loop: CASTGTGSLTEAFF. The DNA for the CDR3 is TGTGCCAGCACGGGGACAGGGTCTCTCACTGAAGCTTTCTTT.

The V gene is TRBV4-1, the J gene TRBJ1-2; D is possibly TRBD1 (6 bases). The CDR3 has 15 amino acids. Trimming shortened V by 4 bases and J by 2 bases, and 14 bases separated the two germline ends. Germline V gives CDR1 MGHRA, CDR2 YSYEKL. In DNA, the CDR3 is TGCGCCAGCAGCCGGGGAATGACAGGAAACTATGGCTACACCTTC. It translates to CASSRGMTGNYGYTF.